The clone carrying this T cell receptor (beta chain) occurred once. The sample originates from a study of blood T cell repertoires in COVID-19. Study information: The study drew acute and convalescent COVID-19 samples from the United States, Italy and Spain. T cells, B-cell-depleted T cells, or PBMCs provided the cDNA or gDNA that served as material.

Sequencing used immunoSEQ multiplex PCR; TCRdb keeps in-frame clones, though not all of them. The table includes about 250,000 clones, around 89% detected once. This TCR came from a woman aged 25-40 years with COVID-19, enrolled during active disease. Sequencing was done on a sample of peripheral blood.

For the CDR3, the DNA is TGTGCCAGCAGCTTCGGACAGGGGGCGCAACTCAATGAGCAGTTCTTC. Protein product: CASSFGQGAQLNEQFF. The V gene is TRBV7-9, the J gene TRBJ2-1, with 11 bases matching TRBD1. Germline CDR1 and CDR2: SEHNR and FQNEAQ (reference sequence). The CDR3 is 16 residues long. The junction had 7 bases not matched to a gene; V was cut back by 3 bases and J by 6 bases.